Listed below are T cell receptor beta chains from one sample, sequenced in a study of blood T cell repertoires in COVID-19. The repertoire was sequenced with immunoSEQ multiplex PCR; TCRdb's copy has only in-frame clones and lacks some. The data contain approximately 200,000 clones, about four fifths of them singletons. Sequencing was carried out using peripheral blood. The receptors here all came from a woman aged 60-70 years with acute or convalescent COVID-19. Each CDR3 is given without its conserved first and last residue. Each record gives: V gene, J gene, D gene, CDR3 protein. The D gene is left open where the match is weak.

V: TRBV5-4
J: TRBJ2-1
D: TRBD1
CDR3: ASSLGGQGIYEQF

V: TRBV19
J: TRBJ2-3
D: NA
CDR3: ASTPTHTDTQY

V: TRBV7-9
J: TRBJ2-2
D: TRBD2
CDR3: ASTPASGGTRTGELF

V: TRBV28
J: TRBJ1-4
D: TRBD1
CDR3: ASSFDRGPATNEKLF

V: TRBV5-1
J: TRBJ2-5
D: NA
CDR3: ASSLAMAEKETQY

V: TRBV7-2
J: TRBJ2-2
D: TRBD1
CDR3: ASSLKTGGTGELF

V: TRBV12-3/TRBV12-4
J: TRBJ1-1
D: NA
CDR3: ASSLQGTREAF

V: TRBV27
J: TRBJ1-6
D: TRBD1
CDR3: ASRNQVGQGSPLH

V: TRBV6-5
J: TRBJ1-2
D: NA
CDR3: ASSYSPYYGYT

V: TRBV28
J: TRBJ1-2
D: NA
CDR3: ASRSAGGDHGYT

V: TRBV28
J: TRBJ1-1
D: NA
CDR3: ASSLWVHPTEAF

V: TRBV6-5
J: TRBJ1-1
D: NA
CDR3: ASSYKGGKTEAF

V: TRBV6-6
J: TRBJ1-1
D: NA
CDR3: ASSRIVEDTEAF

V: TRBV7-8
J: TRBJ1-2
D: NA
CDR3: ASSPDSSYGYT

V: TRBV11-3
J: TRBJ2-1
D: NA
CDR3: ASSLSGSPYNEQF

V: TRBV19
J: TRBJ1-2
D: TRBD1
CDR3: ASGDRTLANYGYT

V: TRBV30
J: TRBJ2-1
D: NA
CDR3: AWTPGQGSYNEQF

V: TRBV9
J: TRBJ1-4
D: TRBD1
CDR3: ASSPGTGVELF

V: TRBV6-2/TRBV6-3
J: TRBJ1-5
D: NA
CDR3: ASSGDTSHQPQH

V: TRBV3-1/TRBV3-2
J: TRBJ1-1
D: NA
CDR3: ASSPTLNTEAF

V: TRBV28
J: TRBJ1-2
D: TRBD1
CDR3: ASSSGTGRGYT

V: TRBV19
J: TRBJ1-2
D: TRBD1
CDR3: ASSRQGSGSGYGYT

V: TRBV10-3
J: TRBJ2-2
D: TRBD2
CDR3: AVGGGASGELF

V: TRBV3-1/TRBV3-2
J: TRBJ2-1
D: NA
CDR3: ASSQVLGVREQF

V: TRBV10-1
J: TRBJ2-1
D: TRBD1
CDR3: ASSDLGQGSYNEQF

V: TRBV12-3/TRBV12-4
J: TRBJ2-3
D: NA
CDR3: ASRLTSQGAQY

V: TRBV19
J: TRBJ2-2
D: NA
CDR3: ASAGLWNTGELF

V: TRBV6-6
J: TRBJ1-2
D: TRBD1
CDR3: ASSPLGTARATYGYT

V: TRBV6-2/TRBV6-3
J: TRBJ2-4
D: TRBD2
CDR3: ASSSGTSGGVS

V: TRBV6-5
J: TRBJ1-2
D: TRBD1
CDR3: ASTRTGMDYGYT

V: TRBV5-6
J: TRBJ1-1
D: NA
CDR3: ASSFFGGLNTEAF

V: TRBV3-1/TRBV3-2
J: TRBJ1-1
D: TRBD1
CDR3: ASTDRRNTEAF

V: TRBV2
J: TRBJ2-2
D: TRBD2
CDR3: ASSEARTRGGGRRGLHPGELF